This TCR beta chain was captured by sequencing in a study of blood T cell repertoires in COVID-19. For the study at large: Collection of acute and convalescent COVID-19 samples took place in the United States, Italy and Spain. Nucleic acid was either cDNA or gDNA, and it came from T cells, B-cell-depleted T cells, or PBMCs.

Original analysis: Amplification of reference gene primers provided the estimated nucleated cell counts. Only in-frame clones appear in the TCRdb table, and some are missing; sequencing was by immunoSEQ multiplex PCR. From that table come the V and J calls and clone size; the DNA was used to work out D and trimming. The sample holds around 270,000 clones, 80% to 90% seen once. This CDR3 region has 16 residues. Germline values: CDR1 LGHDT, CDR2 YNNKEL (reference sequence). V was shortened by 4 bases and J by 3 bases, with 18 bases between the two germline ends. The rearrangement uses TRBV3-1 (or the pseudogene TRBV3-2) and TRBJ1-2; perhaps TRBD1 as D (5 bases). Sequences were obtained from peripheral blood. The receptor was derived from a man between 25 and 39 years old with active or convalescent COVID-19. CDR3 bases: TGTGCCAGCAGCCTGGAAGCGGGGCACAGTCACTATGGCTACACCTTC. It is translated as CASSLEAGHSHYGYTF.